This T cell receptor beta chain is from a study of a mutant IDH1 vaccine in newly diagnosed glioma. Worth noting for this clone: Its antigen is unidentified.

Profiling relied on immunoSEQ multiplex PCR, and the TCRdb table lists in-frame clones only, not all of them. The table includes 25,000 to 40,000 clones, 81% detected once. Germline V gives CDR1 SQVTM, CDR2 ANQGSEA. CDR3 length: 13 residues. Trimming stripped 0 bases from V and 2 bases from J, with 7 bases between. The time point here: week 35, safety follow-up. Doses of 300 ug of mutant IDH1 20-mer peptide were given with topical imiquimod. The sample consisted of PBMCs, taken from a glioma patient whose treatment included an IDH1 peptide vaccine. This chain joins TRBV29-1 and TRBJ1-1; D uncertain. The receptor was derived from a man aged 30 to 45 with glioma. The CDR3: CSVEEQFNTEAFF. CDR3 DNA: TGCAGCGTTGAAGAACAGTTTAACACTGAAGCTTTCTTT.